This is a list of T cell receptor beta chains from one sample in a study of blood T cells in healthy people across ages. TCRdb reprocessed the 5' RACE reads with MiXCR, giving one entry per CDR3 protein. The sample records some 1,000,000 distinct CDR3 sequences, roughly a quarter being singletons. These data are also associated with another study on T cells of mothers and their children.

Sequences were obtained from blood. These receptors were collected from a girl aged 2 to 10 in good health. Each CDR3 is given with its conserved first and last residue. The D gene is left open where the match is weak. Size tells how often a clone was seen (once, few, many) or the class of an expanded clone, and some rows leave it out.

d_gene: TRBD1
v_gene: TRBV29-1
len: 12
j_gene: TRBJ2-7
abundance: few
CDR3aa: CSAETGTDEQYF
CDR3nt: TGCAGCGCAGAGACAGGGACCGACGAGCAGTACTTC

d_gene: -
v_gene: TRBV4-1
len: 16
j_gene: TRBJ2-2
abundance: -
CDR3aa: CASSQGPGEDAGELFF
CDR3nt: TGCGCCAGCAGCCAAGGTCCAGGGGAGGATGCCGGGGAGCTGTTTTTT

d_gene: -
v_gene: TRBV27
len: 15
j_gene: TRBJ2-3
abundance: -
CDR3aa: CASSIGTSHTDTQYF
CDR3nt: TGTGCCAGCAGTATCGGGACTTCTCACACAGATACGCAGTATTTT

d_gene: TRBD2
v_gene: TRBV10-3
len: 12
j_gene: TRBJ2-4
abundance: -
CDR3aa: CASSGGEGIQYF
CDR3nt: TGTGCCTCGAGCGGGGGGGAGGGCATTCAGTACTTC

d_gene: TRBD1
v_gene: TRBV29-1
len: 13
j_gene: TRBJ2-5
abundance: few
CDR3aa: CSVEDGTGETQYF
CDR3nt: TGCAGCGTTGAAGATGGGACAGGAGAGACCCAGTACTTC

d_gene: -
v_gene: TRBV4-1
len: 13
j_gene: TRBJ1-2
abundance: -
CDR3aa: CASSQDFTDGYTF
CDR3nt: TGCGCCAGCAGCCAAGATTTTACAGATGGCTACACCTTC

d_gene: -
v_gene: TRBV28
len: 12
j_gene: TRBJ2-4
abundance: once
CDR3aa: CASRLSKNIQYF
CDR3nt: TGTGCCAGCAGGCTCTCCAAAAACATTCAGTACTTC

d_gene: TRBD2
v_gene: TRBV4-1
len: 17
j_gene: TRBJ2-1
abundance: few
CDR3aa: CASSQGILAVSYNEQFF
CDR3nt: TGCGCCAGCAGCCAAGGGATACTAGCGGTCTCCTACAATGAGCAGTTCTTC

d_gene: -
v_gene: TRBV13
len: 14
j_gene: TRBJ1-4
abundance: -
CDR3aa: CASSLNDSPEKLFF
CDR3nt: TGTGCCAGCAGCTTAAACGACAGCCCTGAAAAACTGTTTTTT

d_gene: -
v_gene: TRBV6-6
len: 15
j_gene: TRBJ1-3
abundance: -
CDR3aa: CASRYLVLGGNTIYF
CDR3nt: TGTGCCAGCAGATACCTGGTCTTAGGGGGGAACACCATATATTTT

d_gene: -
v_gene: TRBV7-2
len: 16
j_gene: TRBJ2-1
abundance: -
CDR3aa: CASSQGPMAGVNEQFF
CDR3nt: TGTGCCAGCAGCCAGGGACCTATGGCTGGGGTCAATGAGCAGTTCTTC

d_gene: -
v_gene: TRBV28
len: 14
j_gene: TRBJ2-7
abundance: -
CDR3aa: CASSLSLTVYEQYF
CDR3nt: TGTGCCAGCAGTTTATCCCTGACAGTCTACGAGCAGTACTTC

d_gene: TRBD2
v_gene: TRBV11-1
len: 15
j_gene: TRBJ2-1
abundance: few
CDR3aa: CASSELAGGQDEQFF
CDR3nt: TGTGCCAGCAGTGAACTAGCGGGGGGCCAAGATGAGCAGTTCTTC

d_gene: TRBD1
v_gene: TRBV27
len: 13
j_gene: TRBJ2-7
abundance: -
CDR3aa: CASQGALGYEQYF
CDR3nt: TGTGCCAGCCAGGGGGCCTTGGGCTACGAGCAGTACTTC

d_gene: -
v_gene: TRBV6-2/TRBV6-3
len: 14
j_gene: TRBJ1-1
abundance: few
CDR3aa: CASSYAGAGTEAFF
CDR3nt: TGTGCCAGCAGTTACGCGGGGGCGGGGACTGAAGCTTTCTTT

d_gene: -
v_gene: TRBV7-9
len: 13
j_gene: TRBJ1-1
abundance: few
CDR3aa: CANRSPQGGEAFF
CDR3nt: TGTGCCAACAGGTCACCACAGGGAGGTGAAGCTTTCTTT

d_gene: TRBD2
v_gene: TRBV20-1
len: 15
j_gene: TRBJ2-7
abundance: -
CDR3aa: CSARLSSGSSYEQYF
CDR3nt: TGCAGTGCTAGACTCTCTAGCGGGAGCTCCTACGAGCAGTACTTC

d_gene: TRBD2
v_gene: TRBV29-1
len: 14
j_gene: TRBJ2-3
abundance: -
CDR3aa: CSLAGERSTDTQYF
CDR3nt: TGCAGCCTAGCGGGGGAGCGTTCCACAGATACGCAGTATTTT

d_gene: TRBD1
v_gene: TRBV9
len: 15
j_gene: TRBJ1-2
abundance: few
CDR3aa: CASRDIQGAFGGYTF
CDR3nt: TGTGCCAGCAGAGACATTCAGGGGGCGTTTGGAGGCTACACCTTC

d_gene: TRBD1
v_gene: TRBV7-6
len: 14
j_gene: TRBJ2-7
abundance: few
CDR3aa: CASSPGQSPYEQYF
CDR3nt: TGTGCCAGCAGCCCGGGACAGTCCCCCTACGAGCAGTACTTC

d_gene: TRBD2
v_gene: TRBV28
len: 15
j_gene: TRBJ2-5
abundance: -
CDR3aa: CASSRPGLAEETQYF
CDR3nt: TGTGCCAGCAGTAGGCCGGGACTAGCGGAGGAGACCCAGTACTTC

d_gene: -
v_gene: TRBV20-1
len: 13
j_gene: TRBJ1-3
abundance: -
CDR3aa: CSARDASGNTIYF
CDR3nt: TGCAGTGCTAGAGATGCCTCTGGAAACACCATATATTTT

d_gene: TRBD2
v_gene: TRBV24-1
len: 19
j_gene: TRBJ2-1
abundance: -
CDR3aa: CATSDWTSGGGLINNEQFF
CDR3nt: TGTGCCACCAGTGACTGGACTAGCGGGGGGGGCCTTATCAACAATGAGCAGTTCTTC

d_gene: TRBD2
v_gene: TRBV7-3
len: 12
j_gene: TRBJ2-7
abundance: -
CDR3aa: CASSLPGGVRYF
CDR3nt: TGTGCCAGCAGCCTCCCTGGGGGGGTGCGGTACTTC

d_gene: -
v_gene: TRBV29-1
len: 14
j_gene: TRBJ2-7
abundance: -
CDR3aa: CSVGGDRVSGEQYF
CDR3nt: TGCAGCGTCGGGGGGGACAGGGTCTCGGGAGAGCAGTACTTC

d_gene: TRBD1
v_gene: TRBV20-1
len: 15
j_gene: TRBJ1-5
abundance: few
CDR3aa: CSVDSGQRRDQPQHF
CDR3nt: TGCAGTGTAGACTCGGGACAGCGGAGAGATCAGCCCCAGCATTTT

d_gene: TRBD2
v_gene: TRBV20-1
len: 14
j_gene: TRBJ2-7
abundance: -
CDR3aa: CSAISGGGPSEQYF
CDR3nt: TGCAGTGCTATCTCGGGGGGAGGGCCATCCGAGCAGTACTTC

d_gene: -
v_gene: TRBV28
len: 13
j_gene: TRBJ1-2
abundance: few
CDR3aa: CASWGGGYYGYTF
CDR3nt: TGTGCCAGCTGGGGTGGGGGGTACTATGGCTACACCTTC

d_gene: -
v_gene: TRBV6-1
len: 10
j_gene: TRBJ1-5
abundance: -
CDR3aa: CASSTRPQHF
CDR3nt: TGTGCCAGCTCGACTCGGCCCCAGCATTTT